The following is a TCR beta chain sequence with its context. The sample belongs to a study of control samples from healthy donors and cancer patients. TCRdb's copy holds only in-frame clones and misses some; the assay was immunoSEQ multiplex PCR. The sample records 150,000 to 200,000 clones, around 88% being singletons. The junction had 5 bases not matched to a gene; V was cut back by 3 bases and J by 8 bases. CDR1 and CDR2 from the germline V gene are MDHEN and SYDVKM. The CDR3 loop spans 15 amino acids. This chain connects TRBV28 to TRBJ2-1; 12 bases align to TRBD1. The specimen sequenced was blood. The TCR originated in a woman in her thirties in good health. The CDR3 region has the DNA TGTGCCAGCAGTTTCCGGGACAGGGGGCTGGATGAGCAGTTCTTC. It specifies CASSFRDRGLDEQFF.